A selection of T cell receptor beta chains follows, all from one sample in a study of blood T cell repertoires in COVID-19. Sequencing was performed with immunoSEQ multiplex PCR; in TCRdb, only in-frame clones are kept and a portion is missing. The table lists some 180,000 clones, 70% to 85% of them singletons. The source material was peripheral blood. The receptors come from a human donor in a cohort sampled during active COVID-19. Each CDR3 is given with its conserved first and last residue. A D gene is named only where the DNA matches it firmly. A clone size is listed for some rows: how often the clone was seen (once, few, many), or a class if it is expanded.

d_call j_call v_call clone_size cdr3_nt cdr3_aa
- TRBJ1-3 TRBV5-6 - TGTGCCAGCAGCTTGTGGAGCGACTCTGGAAACACCATATATTTT CASSLWSDSGNTIYF
- TRBJ2-7 TRBV19 once TGTGCCAGTAGTATCAGTCCGTCCTACGAGCAGTACTTC CASSISPSYEQYF
- TRBJ1-5 TRBV21-1 - TGTGCCAGCCTCAAGCGGGATCAGCCCCAGCATTTT CASLKRDQPQHF
- TRBJ2-1 TRBV15 - TGTGCCACCAGCAGAGATCCCCGACTAGTCAATGAGCAGTTCTTC CATSRDPRLVNEQFF
TRBD1 TRBJ1-1 TRBV2 - TGTGCCAGCAGTGTGGGACAGATGAACACTGAAGCTTTCTTT CASSVGQMNTEAFF
TRBD1 TRBJ1-6 TRBV6-5 - TGTGCCAGCAGTTTTCAGGGGGCGAATTCACCCCTCCACTTT CASSFQGANSPLHF
TRBD2 TRBJ2-3 TRBV5-4 - TGTGCCAGCAGCTTCACTAGCGGGTCAGATACGCAGTATTTT CASSFTSGSDTQYF
- TRBJ2-1 TRBV5-1 - TGCGCCAGCAGCTTGTACAGGCTCGAAAACACTGGCACACACAATGAGCAGTTCTTC CASSLYRLENTGTHNEQFF
- TRBJ2-2 TRBV29-1 - TGCAGCGTCCGAGGGGGACGCCGAAACACCGGGGAGCTGTTTTTT CSVRGGRRNTGELFF
TRBD2 TRBJ2-5 TRBV5-1 - TGCGCCAGCAGCACAGGGACTAGCGGGGTAGAGACCCAGTACTTC CASSTGTSGVETQYF
TRBD1 TRBJ2-5 TRBV15 - TGTGCCACCAGCAGGGACAGGGATGAGACCCAGTACTTC CATSRDRDETQYF
- TRBJ1-1 TRBV5-5 - TGTGCCAGCAGCTTCGAGCATACTGAAGCTTTCTTT CASSFEHTEAFF
- TRBJ2-7 TRBV21-1 - TGTGCCAGCAGCAAAGAGCGCAGATCACGGGAGCAGTACTTC CASSKERRSREQYF
- TRBJ2-7 TRBV5-1 - TGCGCCAGCAGTGTACAGCCCCTTTACGAGCAGTACTTC CASSVQPLYEQYF
- TRBJ1-1 TRBV10-2 - TGCGCCAGCACTACGGGGTGGAACACTGAAGCTTTCTTT CASTTGWNTEAFF
- TRBJ1-2 TRBV2 - TGTGCCAGCAAGGGGGGGACGAGCTATGGCTACACCTTC CASKGGTSYGYTF
- TRBJ1-4 TRBV4-2 - TGTGCCAGCAGCCAAGAGGAGGGAGCAACTAATGAAAAACTGTTTTTT CASSQEEGATNEKLFF
TRBD1 TRBJ1-2 TRBV5-5 - TGTGCCAGCAGCCTGACAGGGTGGCCTGGCTACACCTTC CASSLTGWPGYTF
- TRBJ1-5 TRBV5-4 - TGTGCCAGCAGCTTACAGGGTTCGGGTCAGCCCCAGCATTTT CASSLQGSGQPQHF
- TRBJ1-3 TRBV6-5 - TGTGCCAGCAGTACAGCTAACTCTGGAAACACCATATATTTT CASSTANSGNTIYF
TRBD2 TRBJ2-5 TRBV10-3 - TGTGCCGCGCGGACTAGCGGGGGCCAAGAGACCCAGTACTTC CAARTSGGQETQYF
- TRBJ1-1 TRBV9 - TGTGCCAGCAGCGTAGGGGGCACGAACACTGAAGCTTTCTTT CASSVGGTNTEAFF
TRBD1 TRBJ2-7 TRBV25-1 many TGTGCCAGCAGTAAGGGGGACAGGGGATCCGAGCAGTACTTC CASSKGDRGSEQYF
- TRBJ1-2 TRBV6-6 - TGTGCCAGCAGTTTACTACAGGGTTCCTATTCCTATGGCTACACCTTC CASSLLQGSYSYGYTF
- TRBJ2-7 TRBV29-1 - TGCAGCGTTGAAGATGGGGCCAGCAGCTACGAGCAGTACTTC CSVEDGASSYEQYF
- TRBJ2-3 TRBV4-1 - TGCGCCAGCAGCCAAGATAAACAGGGCACAGATACGCAGTATTTT CASSQDKQGTDTQYF
- TRBJ1-1 TRBV9 - TGTGCCAGCAGCCCAGATCAGGGGCCGCTGAACACTGAAGCTTTCTTT CASSPDQGPLNTEAFF
TRBD1 TRBJ1-2 TRBV5-6 - TGTGCCAGCAGCAATAGACAGGGTGCCGGCGGCTACACCTTC CASSNRQGAGGYTF
TRBD1 TRBJ2-6 TRBV5-4 few TGTGCCAGCAGCCGAGGGACAGGGGGCTTCGCTGGGGCCAACGTCCTGACTTTC CASSRGTGGFAGANVLTF
- TRBJ1-3 TRBV5-4 - TGTGCCAGCAGCCCGACGACCGACTTCTCTGGAAACACCATATATTTT CASSPTTDFSGNTIYF
- TRBJ2-5 TRBV3-1/TRBV3-2 - TGTGCCAGCAGCCAACAACAGAAGTTGGAAGAGACCCAGTACTTC CASSQQQKLEETQYF
- TRBJ1-2 TRBV19 - TGTGCCAGTAGTCCGGGGACATCTAACTATGGCTACACCTTC CASSPGTSNYGYTF
- TRBJ2-1 TRBV5-1 - TGCGCCAGCAGCTTCAAAGGGGCGGAGAATGAGCAGTTCTTC CASSFKGAENEQFF
TRBD2 TRBJ2-7 TRBV5-6 - TGTGCCAGCAGCCAGGGAGGGGCAGGCGAGCAGTACTTC CASSQGGAGEQYF
TRBD1 TRBJ1-1 TRBV13 - TGTGCCAGCAGCCTACAGGGGGGGAACACTGAAGCTTTCTTT CASSLQGGNTEAFF
TRBD2 TRBJ2-7 TRBV9 once TGTGCCAGCAGCGTAGGAGCCGGGGGGGATTCCTACGAGCAGTACTTC CASSVGAGGDSYEQYF
- TRBJ1-1 TRBV13 - TGTGCCAGCAGCTTAGTGAGCACTGAAGCTTTCTTT CASSLVSTEAFF
- TRBJ1-3 TRBV5-4 once TGTGCCAGCAGCTTGGACTTCTCAGGAAACACCATATATTTT CASSLDFSGNTIYF
- TRBJ2-5 TRBV9 - TGTGCCAGCAGCCCTCGAATTCAGGTGCAAGAGACCCAGTACTTC CASSPRIQVQETQYF
- TRBJ2-7 TRBV28 - TGTGCCAGCAGTTCCCCCGACAGGCGCGAGCAGTACTTC CASSSPDRREQYF
- TRBJ1-2 TRBV6-6 few TGTGCCAGCAGCACCTCGGACAGTCCGTCCTATGGCTACACCTTC CASSTSDSPSYGYTF
TRBD2 TRBJ2-3 TRBV4-2 - TGTGCCAGCAGAGCGGGGGGCCCTACAGATACGCAGTATTTT CASRAGGPTDTQYF
- TRBJ1-5 TRBV30 - TGTGCCTGGAGTGTAGGAGGGGACAATCAGCCCCAGCATTTT CAWSVGGDNQPQHF
TRBD1 TRBJ1-1 TRBV5-4 - TGTGCCAGCAGCTTGGGACAGGGGAAGGACACTGAAGCTTTCTTT CASSLGQGKDTEAFF
- TRBJ2-3 TRBV29-1 once TGCAGCATCCGGGACTCTGGCACAGATACGCAGTATTTT CSIRDSGTDTQYF
- TRBJ2-3 TRBV19 - TGTGCCAGTAGCCAACTTAGCGGTTCAGATACGCAGTATTTT CASSQLSGSDTQYF
TRBD1 TRBJ1-4 TRBV4-1 - TGCGCCAGCAGCTGGACCCCGGGACAGAATGAAAAACTGTTTTTT CASSWTPGQNEKLFF
TRBD1 TRBJ2-7 TRBV5-1 - TGCGCCAGCAGCCCGTCCGGGACAGGGGGCCTCGAGCAGTACTTC CASSPSGTGGLEQYF
- TRBJ2-5 TRBV27 - TGTGCCAGCAGTTGGGAGGCAGAAGGTACCCAGTACTTC CASSWEAEGTQYF
- TRBJ1-5 TRBV10-3 - TGTGCCATCAGTGACCCGGGGGTGGGTCAGCCCCAGCATTTT CAISDPGVGQPQHF
TRBD2 TRBJ2-3 TRBV5-1 once TGCGCCAGCAGTCTTACTAGCGCACCCACAGATACGCAGTATTTT CASSLTSAPTDTQYF
TRBD1 TRBJ1-2 TRBV9 - TGTGCCAGCAGCGAATCACAGGGGCAAGGCTACACCTTC CASSESQGQGYTF
- TRBJ1-6 TRBV6-5 - TGTGCCAGCACCGAGGGGGGGGCTTATTCACCCCTCCACTTT CASTEGGAYSPLHF
- TRBJ1-1 TRBV6-5 - TGTGCCAGCAGTTACGTCGTGAACACTGAAGCTTTCTTT CASSYVVNTEAFF